This is a list of T cell receptor beta chains from one sample in a study of T-cell memory formation after mild COVID-19. TCRdb reanalysed the 5' RACE reads using MiXCR and keeps one entry per CDR3 protein. The top ten hold approximately 21% of the sample, which has about 410,000 distinct CDR3 sequences, roughly 17% seen once. Sequencing was done on a sample of PBMCs or a T cell subset sorted from them (not recorded which). The receptors here all came from a man aged 18 to 29 who had mild COVID-19 (a few samples of this study predate the infection). Cell type and time point are not known. CDR3s include the opening cysteine and the closing phenylalanine or tryptophan. Each record gives: D gene, J gene, V gene, clone size, CDR3 DNA, CDR3 protein. The D gene is left open where the match is weak. Size is omitted from some rows. Given values are once, few, many or a class for expanded clones.

d_gene: NA
j_gene: TRBJ2-7
v_gene: TRBV6-1
abundance: NA
CDR3nt: TGTGCCAGCAGTGAAAGGTGGTACGAGCAGTACTTC
CDR3aa: CASSERWYEQYF

d_gene: NA
j_gene: TRBJ2-1
v_gene: TRBV5-5
abundance: few
CDR3nt: TGTGCCAGCAGCTTGGTGGGGGGGCATGCGGGCGATGAGCAGTTCTTC
CDR3aa: CASSLVGGHAGDEQFF

d_gene: NA
j_gene: TRBJ2-1
v_gene: TRBV4-1
abundance: few
CDR3nt: TGCGCCAGCAGCCCATCGAAGGTTCACAATGAGCAGTTCTTC
CDR3aa: CASSPSKVHNEQFF

d_gene: TRBD2
j_gene: TRBJ2-5
v_gene: TRBV4-1
abundance: NA
CDR3nt: TGCGCCAGCAGCCAAGACCAGGTCTTACTAGCGGGGGTAGAGACCCAGTACTTC
CDR3aa: CASSQDQVLLAGVETQYF

d_gene: TRBD2
j_gene: TRBJ2-3
v_gene: TRBV5-1
abundance: NA
CDR3nt: TGCGCCAGCAGCGCGACTAGCGGGGGTGCCCGGGATACGCAGTATTTT
CDR3aa: CASSATSGGARDTQYF

d_gene: NA
j_gene: TRBJ1-5
v_gene: TRBV28
abundance: few
CDR3nt: TGTGCCAGCAGTTTATACGGAGGGAGGCATCAGCCCCAGCATTTT
CDR3aa: CASSLYGGRHQPQHF

d_gene: NA
j_gene: TRBJ1-3
v_gene: TRBV11-2
abundance: NA
CDR3nt: TGTGCCAGCAGCTGGGGGTGGGGGACCTCTGGAAACACCATATATTTT
CDR3aa: CASSWGWGTSGNTIYF

d_gene: NA
j_gene: TRBJ1-2
v_gene: TRBV5-1
abundance: NA
CDR3nt: TGCGCCAGCAGCTTGGATACACGCTATGGCTACACCTTC
CDR3aa: CASSLDTRYGYTF

d_gene: NA
j_gene: TRBJ2-3
v_gene: TRBV5-1
abundance: many
CDR3nt: TGCGCCAGCAGCTTCGACGGGGAGTCGCAGTATTTT
CDR3aa: CASSFDGESQYF

d_gene: NA
j_gene: TRBJ1-2
v_gene: TRBV27
abundance: NA
CDR3nt: TGTGCCAGCCGATCGGCAGGGCAGGAAGGCTACACCTTC
CDR3aa: CASRSAGQEGYTF

d_gene: TRBD1
j_gene: TRBJ2-5
v_gene: TRBV7-3
abundance: NA
CDR3nt: TGTGCCAGCAGCGCCTCCGGGACAGGGGTCGGGGAGACCCAGTACTTC
CDR3aa: CASSASGTGVGETQYF

d_gene: TRBD2
j_gene: TRBJ2-1
v_gene: TRBV28
abundance: NA
CDR3nt: TGTGCCAGCACGGGAGGCGGCCAGAATGAGCAGTTCTTC
CDR3aa: CASTGGGQNEQFF

d_gene: NA
j_gene: TRBJ2-2
v_gene: TRBV7-6
abundance: NA
CDR3nt: TGTGCCAGCAGCTTAGGCCAGAACCGGGAGCTGTTTTTT
CDR3aa: CASSLGQNRELFF

d_gene: NA
j_gene: TRBJ2-7
v_gene: TRBV15
abundance: many
CDR3nt: TGTGCCACCAGCAGAGACCGGGGTAGCTACGAGCAGTACTTC
CDR3aa: CATSRDRGSYEQYF

d_gene: NA
j_gene: TRBJ2-2
v_gene: TRBV11-3
abundance: NA
CDR3nt: TGTGCCAGCAGCCCCCCGCGGGGCGGTGCTGGGGCGACCGGGGAGCTGTTTTTT
CDR3aa: CASSPPRGGAGATGELFF

d_gene: NA
j_gene: TRBJ2-5
v_gene: TRBV19
abundance: NA
CDR3nt: TGTGCCAGTAGTAGGGCAGGGGTCGAGACCCAGTACTTC
CDR3aa: CASSRAGVETQYF

d_gene: TRBD1
j_gene: TRBJ1-1
v_gene: TRBV12-3/TRBV12-4
abundance: NA
CDR3nt: TGTGCCAGCAGTATTGGACAGGGGATAAGCGGAGCTTTCTTT
CDR3aa: CASSIGQGISGAFF

d_gene: TRBD1
j_gene: TRBJ1-1
v_gene: TRBV20-1
abundance: NA
CDR3nt: TGCAGTGCTAGACCGGGACAGGGAGTCCCTGAAGCTTTCTTT
CDR3aa: CSARPGQGVPEAFF

d_gene: TRBD1
j_gene: TRBJ2-5
v_gene: TRBV12-3/TRBV12-4
abundance: NA
CDR3nt: TGTGCCAGCACTTACCAGGGACAGGGCCCGCACAAGACCCAGTACTTC
CDR3aa: CASTYQGQGPHKTQYF

d_gene: TRBD2
j_gene: TRBJ2-3
v_gene: TRBV7-9
abundance: NA
CDR3nt: TGTGCCAGCAGCTTGGCCCGGGGGGCAGATACGCAGTATTTT
CDR3aa: CASSLARGADTQYF

d_gene: NA
j_gene: TRBJ2-7
v_gene: TRBV18
abundance: NA
CDR3nt: TGTGCCAGCTCACCCGACAGGAGCTCCTACGAGCAGTACTTC
CDR3aa: CASSPDRSSYEQYF

d_gene: TRBD2
j_gene: TRBJ2-3
v_gene: TRBV30
abundance: NA
CDR3nt: TGTGCCTGGAGTGTAAACGGGGGGGCAGATACGCAGTATTTT
CDR3aa: CAWSVNGGADTQYF

d_gene: TRBD1
j_gene: TRBJ2-1
v_gene: TRBV9
abundance: few
CDR3nt: TGTGCCAGCAGCGTAGGGGACAGGGGAGTTACCTACAATGAGCAGTTCTTC
CDR3aa: CASSVGDRGVTYNEQFF

d_gene: NA
j_gene: TRBJ1-2
v_gene: TRBV20-1
abundance: few
CDR3nt: TGCAGTGCTAGAGATCGCCCTTCAACCGCAGGGGAGGCTGGCTACACCTTC
CDR3aa: CSARDRPSTAGEAGYTF

d_gene: NA
j_gene: TRBJ2-7
v_gene: TRBV29-1
abundance: NA
CDR3nt: TGCAGCGTAGTAGTCCAGGGAGGCGAGCAGTACTTC
CDR3aa: CSVVVQGGEQYF

d_gene: NA
j_gene: TRBJ2-7
v_gene: TRBV27
abundance: NA
CDR3nt: TGTGCCAGCAGTTTAGGGGGTACCAACGAGCAGTACTTC
CDR3aa: CASSLGGTNEQYF

d_gene: NA
j_gene: TRBJ2-3
v_gene: TRBV10-1
abundance: few
CDR3nt: TGCGCCAGCAGTGAGTCCGGGGGTACGCAGTATTTT
CDR3aa: CASSESGGTQYF

d_gene: NA
j_gene: TRBJ1-2
v_gene: TRBV5-1
abundance: NA
CDR3nt: TGCGCCAGCAGCCCGGACCCGGGGACACACTATGGCTACACCTTC
CDR3aa: CASSPDPGTHYGYTF

d_gene: TRBD2
j_gene: TRBJ2-5
v_gene: TRBV28
abundance: few
CDR3nt: TGTGCCAGCAGTTCCTACATGGGACTAGCGGGGGGCAGGGAAGAGACCCAGTACTTC
CDR3aa: CASSSYMGLAGGREETQYF